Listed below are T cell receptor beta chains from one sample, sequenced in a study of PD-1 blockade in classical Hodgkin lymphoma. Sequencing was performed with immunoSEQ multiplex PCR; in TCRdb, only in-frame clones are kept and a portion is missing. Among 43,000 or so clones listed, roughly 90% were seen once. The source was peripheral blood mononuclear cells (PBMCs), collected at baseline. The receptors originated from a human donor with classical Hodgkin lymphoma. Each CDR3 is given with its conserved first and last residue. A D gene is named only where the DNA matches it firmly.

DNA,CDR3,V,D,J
TGTGCCAGCAGCTTGGACGAAAAACTGTTTTTT,CASSLDEKLFF,TRBV7-9,NA,TRBJ1-4
TGTGCCAGCAGTTGGGACTTTTCGAGCTCCTACGAGCAGTACTTC,CASSWDFSSSYEQYF,TRBV11-1,NA,TRBJ2-7
TGTGCCAGCAGTTCCCGGGACGGCTACGAGCAGTACTTC,CASSSRDGYEQYF,TRBV27,NA,TRBJ2-7
TGTGCCAGCAGTTTATTTCCGGGACGGATGAGCTCCTATAATTCACCCCTCCACTTT,CASSLFPGRMSSYNSPLHF,TRBV27,NA,TRBJ1-6
TGTGCCAGCAAGCAGGGTATGGATGGCTACACCTTC,CASKQGMDGYTF,TRBV28,NA,TRBJ1-2
TGTGCCAGCAGCCTACTTAGCGGAACTACCTACAATGAGCAGTTCTTC,CASSLLSGTTYNEQFF,TRBV4-2,NA,TRBJ2-1
TGTGCCAGCAGTTTTCTCTTGGGGCAGGGAAACTATGGCTACACCTTC,CASSFLLGQGNYGYTF,TRBV28,NA,TRBJ1-2
TGTGCCAGCAGCTTAGAACCAGGGGCTTACAATGAGCAGTTCTTC,CASSLEPGAYNEQFF,TRBV7-9,NA,TRBJ2-1
TGTGCCAGCAGGGGGGGAGATACGCAGTATTTT,CASRGGDTQYF,TRBV6-1,NA,TRBJ2-3
TGCGCCAGCAGCCAAGATCGAAGGACCATTCATGGCTACACCTTC,CASSQDRRTIHGYTF,TRBV4-1,NA,TRBJ1-2
TGCGCCAGCAGCGGCTCGGCAGCGGGAGATGGACTGAGCTCCTACGAGCAGTACTTC,CASSGSAAGDGLSSYEQYF,TRBV5-1,TRBD2,TRBJ2-7
TGTGCCAGCAGCTTTCGGACTAGCGGAGTCTACGAGCAGTACTTC,CASSFRTSGVYEQYF,TRBV11-2,TRBD2,TRBJ2-7
TGTGCCAGCAGCTCCCGACTAGCGGGAGGCACCGGGGAGCTGTTTTTT,CASSSRLAGGTGELFF,TRBV7-6,TRBD2,TRBJ2-2
TGTGCCAGCAGCTTACTGGATTGGGAACCGGTAAACTATGGCTACACCTTC,CASSLLDWEPVNYGYTF,TRBV7-8,NA,TRBJ1-2
TGTGCCAGCAGTCCGTCCCCGACAGTCACGCAGTATTTT,CASSPSPTVTQYF,TRBV6-5,NA,TRBJ2-3
TGTGCCAGCAGCCAGGGAGGGACTAGCTTCGACGAGCAGTACTTC,CASSQGGTSFDEQYF,TRBV4-2,TRBD2,TRBJ2-7